This T cell receptor (beta chain) was profiled in a study of spatial heterogeneity in lung cancer. Study-wide context: Approximately 24 months after resection was the median timing of the follow-up PBMC samples, which were sequenced when available. Detection of beta-chain sequences consistently exceeded that of alpha-chain sequences.

Time point: blood at routine non-recurrence follow-up after resection. The sequenced material consisted of unsorted whole RNA from tumor, nontumor lung or frozen PBMC. Individual TCR cDNA molecules each bore their own unique molecular identifier. TCRdb reanalysed the 5' RACE reads using MiXCR and keeps one entry per CDR3 protein. The table has 45,000 to 50,000 distinct CDR3 sequences, 10% to 15% seen once. The V gene's germline CDR1 is SGHTS and CDR2 YDEGEE. The germline V and J ends were trimmed by 2 bases and 4 bases, with 9 bases remaining between them. The CDR3 has 13 amino acids. This TCR was recovered from a male donor with early-stage non-small cell lung cancer. The rearrangement uses TRBV5-8 and TRBJ1-2; no clear D gene. The starting material was PBMCs, obtained at follow-up. The CDR3 coding sequence is TGTGCCAGCAGCTTTTCGGAGATCTATGGCTACACCTTC. It codes for CASSFSEIYGYTF.